This entry describes one T cell receptor (beta chain). Its specific antigen is unknown. Base qualities are not provided; no much larger clone lies one nucleotide away. The cohort was made up of approximately 700 healthy bone marrow donors. All cohort members were sampled while nominally healthy, although unrecorded immune exposures were likely present. The donor was CMV seronegative and belonged to the group of 352 seronegative cohort members. A peripheral blood sample was provided by each donor, and peripheral blood mononuclear cells were used for TCR beta sequencing. Genomic DNA was extracted from the blood cell samples with the Qiagen DNeasy Blood Extraction Kit. Library prep was done by the immunoSEQ multiplex PCR assay. The multiplex PCR relied on a mix of 60 forward primers for TCR Vbeta segments and 13 reverse primers for TCR Jbeta segments. A multiplex PCR assay on genomic DNA amplified the CDR3 region of rearranged TCR beta genes. On the Illumina HiSeq System, the amplified TCR beta libraries were sequenced as 87-base-pair reads. As for how the authors treated the data: Across the 700 or so repertoires, a later analysis counted 80 million or so unique TCR beta chains, roughly 11 million of which were shared by at least two donors. A nearest-neighbor algorithm error-corrected the raw reads and collapsed the reads into unique sequences, merging closely related sequences to remove PCR and sequencing errors. To assign V, D and J gene segments, CDR3 sequences were aligned to IMGT reference sequences. Each retained sequence needed at least a six-nucleotide match to both a V gene segment and a J gene segment. Rearrangements were called productive when the CDR3 lacked stop codons and stayed in frame with V and J; all others were non-productive. Following IMGT convention, CDR3 was defined as the stretch from the second conserved V-encoded cysteine to the conserved J-encoded phenylalanine. In an earlier analysis of 500 to 650 of the donors, sequences lacking an unambiguous match to a single V gene segment were excluded. An earlier analysis of a few hundred of the donors classified V segments as functional when productive rearrangements were above 56.7% and as segregating when the standard deviation between donors was above 5%. A statistical classification framework was built to diagnose cytomegalovirus status from the catalog of TCR beta chain sequences. A later analysis assigned V and J genes by comparing TCR nucleotide sequences with IMGT/GENE-DB human TR gene sequences. Using the TCRdist pipeline, a later analysis assigned CDR3 sequences along with most-parsimonious VDJ recombination scenarios. In a later analysis, each TCR beta chain was defined by its CDR3 amino acid sequence together with its V-gene family, and reads lacking a unique V-gene family were excluded. To address suspected cross-contamination and a sequencing artifact, a later analysis removed a few hundred highly shared, low-generation-probability nucleotide sequences. A later analysis calculated a clonal expansion index for each public chain from normalized within-repertoire ranks of inferred template counts. A later analysis computed generation probabilities with a VDJ recombination model fitted to out-of-frame rearrangements, and checked the results against IGoR. In a later analysis, TCR-TCR, TCR-HLA and TCR-CMV co-occurrence was scored with hypergeometric tests, and a repertoire-size bias correction was applied to TCR pairs. A later analysis estimated false discovery rates by permuting HLA or CMV assignments 20 times. In a later analysis, co-occurring TCRs were grouped using DBSCAN, and TCRdist sequence similarity was added for clustering within HLA-allele-positive subsets. Co-occurrence clustering excluded repertoires with fewer than 30,000 or more than 120,000 public chains, plus five with anomalous nucleotide sharing. As stored in TCRdb, this immuneACCESS dataset retains in-frame rearrangements with V and J assigned. A fraction of the clones does not appear; measured against another copy, unresolved V genes explain less than half of the discrepancy, and the remainder lacks a known reason. D and trimming come from the DNA, and the V and J calls and clone size come from that table. Recorded for this sample are 140,000 to 150,000 clones; roughly 10% of them occurred a single time. The top ten hold roughly 1.9% of the sample.

Including the terminal cysteine and phenylalanine, the CDR3 comprises 14 residues. CDR3 DNA is the only sequence kept; it has 42 bases, read in frame from the first base. CDR1 is given as GTSNPN and CDR2 as SVGIG, both from the germline V gene (reference sequence). The V end loses 4 bases and the J end loses 1 base, and a stretch of 11 bases separates them. This sample was included in a study of cytomegalovirus exposure and HLA in healthy donors (dated by TCRdb to the late 2010s). Context from the whole study: An earlier analysis of 587 of the donors reported 276 Gb of sequence data and 90 million to 120 million unique TCR beta sequences obtained from approximately 180 million T cells. An early release covering more than 500 HLA-typed donors comprised 300 to 350 gigabases of sequencing data and approximately 80 million unique TCR sequences. Among the approximately 400 genotyped donors, approximately 82% belonged to the genetic ancestry cluster associated with self-reported Caucasian donors. The study was designed to test whether signatures of past pathogen exposure could be identified by cataloging public T cell receptors. The study profiled the T cell repertoires of hundreds of subjects by immunosequencing and related them to cytomegalovirus serostatus. A separate validation cohort of over 95 different subjects was used in addition to the roughly 640-subject first cohort. To predict cytomegalovirus infection status, the study combined high-throughput TCR immunosequencing, statistical association of individual TCRs with disease status, and machine learning. A later analysis re-analyzed previously published TCR beta repertoires from roughly 630 donors and added high-resolution HLA genotyping to study TCR occurrence patterns. Rather than using new phenotypic data, the later analysis identified candidate immune exposures from TCR beta sequences and from how often those sequences occurred across donors. To decide whether each TCR beta V gene segment behaved as functional or pseudogenic, an earlier analysis of fewer than 750 of the donors relied on high-throughput TCR beta sequencing. Donor age, sex, ethnicity and CMV serostatus were collected together with the repertoire data. In a later genetic analysis, genome-wide SNP genotypes for 398 of the 666 donors were used, and that subset was treated as a discovery cohort. Every repertoire in the discovery cohort had been generated on one and the same sequencing platform. HLA typing included class I and class II loci at four-digit resolution. Typing coverage varied by locus: about 629-640 donors for A, B, C, DRB1 and DQB1; approximately 500 for DQA1; about 590 for DPA1; some 470 for DPB1. Roughly 5 DR-DQ haplotypes were treated as single units for association and clustering because of strong linkage in the cohort. Across some 400 genotyped donors of the cohort, an average of about 220,000 unique TCR beta nucleotide sequences per donor were sequenced, and 15% to 20% of those sequences were non-productive.

Study-wide findings and limitations: When HLA alleles, especially DR and DQ, strongly co-occurred, attributing TCR associations to individual alleles was difficult. The presence/absence analyses assumed that sequencing depth was roughly uniform across donors, and that assumption may not be true. HLA typing was unavailable for some donors at each locus, so association tests used only the typed subset. Correlated functional status among segregating V segments might be attributable to linkage disequilibrium, but an unknown experimental factor could not be ruled out. CMV serostatus was the only immune exposure information available for the cohort. The earlier analysis of 587 of the donors excluded roughly 17 rarely observed V segments, including chromosome 9 orphons, because counts were too low. V-gene and J-gene trimming of TCR beta chains was associated with a missense DCLRE1C variant in a later genetic analysis, and the association was replicated in an independent cohort. In an earlier analysis of approximately 600 of the donors, most TCR beta V segments were observed in productive rearrangements about 90% or about 30% of the time, broadly matching IMGT annotations. In vitro tests confirmed that a few of the cytomegalovirus-associated TCR beta chains recognize cytomegalovirus antigens. In this cohort, only TCR beta chains were sequenced, and detectable features were limited by the absence of alpha or paired-chain data. The classifier was reported to diagnose cytomegalovirus status with high specificity and sensitivity in both the original cohort and the validation cohort. In the study, approximately 160 TCR beta chains were listed as associated with cytomegalovirus. Some IMGT-functional V segments, including TRBV6-2 and TRBV6-3, could not be distinguished by the 87-base-pair reads and were therefore excluded. The sequencing pipeline was judged likely to have produced a cluster of highly shared sequence variants as a technical artifact. A later analysis associated approximately 17,000 TCR beta sequences with specific HLA alleles at a false discovery rate of 0.05. The authors suggested that the approach could potentially be extended to other disease states and immunological phenotypes. In a later genetic analysis, fewer N-insertions in productive TCRs were reported among donors in an Asian-associated ancestry cluster than the roughly 700-donor mean. A further reported finding was that TCR beta sequences accurately predicted the HLA-A and HLA-B alleles for most subjects in the first cohort. In a later analysis, HLA-associated TCR beta chains showed more clonal expansion and lower generation probabilities than non-associated chains that were equally common. According to a later analysis, TCR association rates differed among HLA loci, with DRB1 alleles showing the most associated TCRs and HLA-C alleles showing the fewest. Several of the top co-occurrence clusters appeared to be linked to parvovirus B19, influenza, CMV and Epstein-Barr virus, according to a later analysis. According to a later analysis, most CMV-associated TCR beta chains appeared to be HLA-restricted, and the HLA associations seemed to be driven largely by CMV exposure. Most TCR sequences were seen in very few donors, while some public TCRs were found in many individuals.

The chain employs TRBV30 and TRBJ1-5, and perhaps TRBD1 as D gene, on 6 matching bases. This TCR was recovered from a man aged 45 to 65 in good health and CMV-seronegative. Sequencing was done on a sample of PBMCs. The nucleotides read TGTGCCTGGACCCCTGGACAGAGCAATCAGCCCCAGCATTTT. Its protein reads: CAWTPGQSNQPQHF.